Listed below are T cell receptor beta chains from one sample, sequenced in a study of T cell clones after liver transplantation. The protocol was immunoSEQ multiplex PCR, while the TCRdb copy is restricted to in-frame clones and leaves out a portion. The data contain some 80,000 clones, approximately 81% of them singletons. This specimen consisted of CD4+ T cells from blood, obtained about 50 months after liver transplant. The origin of the receptors is a human patient who received a liver transplant. Some T cells may be transferred from the graft donor. Each CDR3 is given with its conserved first and last residue. The D gene is left open where the match is weak. The size entry is marked missing in some rows and otherwise reads once, few, many or a size class.

TRBD2,TRBJ2-7,NA,TRBV11-2,TGTGCCAGCAGCCTCCTGCGGGGGGGCTCCTACGAGCAGTACTTC,CASSLLRGGSYEQYF
TRBD1,TRBJ2-1,NA,TRBV9,TGTGCCAGCAGCGTAGAGGGACAGGGGCGGGATGAGCAGTTCTTC,CASSVEGQGRDEQFF
NA,TRBJ1-1,once,TRBV5-1,TGCGCCAGCAGCTTTAAGGGTGGGAGCACTGAAGCTTTCTTT,CASSFKGGSTEAFF
TRBD1,TRBJ2-5,few,TRBV29-1,TGCAGCGCAAACGAAGACAGGGGCCGAGAGACCCAGTACTTC,CSANEDRGRETQYF
TRBD1,TRBJ2-3,NA,TRBV4-3,TGCGCCAGCAGCCTCTGGACAGGGACAGATACGCAGTATTTT,CASSLWTGTDTQYF
TRBD2,TRBJ2-7,NA,TRBV19,TGTGCCAGTAGTACGGGACTAGCGGGGCAATACGAGCAGTACTTC,CASSTGLAGQYEQYF
NA,TRBJ1-6,few,TRBV19,TGTGCCAGTCCCCCGATTGGAGACAGCTCCTATAATTCACCCCTCCACTTT,CASPPIGDSSYNSPLHF
TRBD1,TRBJ2-1,NA,TRBV7-9,TGTGCCAGCAGCGTAACAGGGGACATTGGTGAGCAGTTCTTC,CASSVTGDIGEQFF
NA,TRBJ1-2,NA,TRBV11-2,TGTGCCAGCAGCTTAGCCTGGTCTGGCTACACCTTC,CASSLAWSGYTF
NA,TRBJ2-7,NA,TRBV7-9,TGTGCCAGCAGCTTAGGTCCCGGTGGCTCCTACGAGCAGTACTTC,CASSLGPGGSYEQYF
NA,TRBJ2-5,NA,TRBV11-3,TGTGCCAGCAGCCTATCGCATCGAGAGACCCAGTACTTC,CASSLSHRETQYF
NA,TRBJ2-2,NA,TRBV6-6,TGTGCCAGCAGTTACCGGTGGGGCAGAGAGGCCGGGGAGCTGTTTTTT,CASSYRWGREAGELFF
NA,TRBJ1-4,NA,TRBV4-3,TGCGCCAGCAGCCAAGAGGGGCGCGGGGAAAAACTGTTTTTT,CASSQEGRGEKLFF
TRBD1,TRBJ1-2,NA,TRBV5-1,TGCGCCAGCAGCTTGGCAGGGGGCGTTGACTATGGCTACACCTTC,CASSLAGGVDYGYTF
NA,TRBJ1-6,few,TRBV6-6,TGTGCCAGCAGTAATCCACGGAATTCACCCCTCCACTTT,CASSNPRNSPLHF
TRBD1,TRBJ2-5,NA,TRBV7-2,TGTGCCAGCACCTTGATGGGACAGCAAGAGACCCAGTACTTC,CASTLMGQQETQYF
TRBD2,TRBJ2-3,once,TRBV18,TGTGCCAGCTCACCAATTCGGGGGGGCCGCGGAGATACGCAGTATTTT,CASSPIRGGRGDTQYF
NA,TRBJ2-7,few,TRBV7-9,TGTGCCAGCACCGAAGGTGGAGGGGGCAAGCAGTACTTC,CASTEGGGGKQYF
TRBD1,TRBJ2-2,NA,TRBV9,TGTGCCAGCAGCTACACCGGGACAGTCAACACCGGGGAGCTGTTTTTT,CASSYTGTVNTGELFF
NA,TRBJ2-7,NA,TRBV18,TGTGCCAGCTCGCCAGCCGGGTCCTTCTCCTACGAGCAGTACTTC,CASSPAGSFSYEQYF
NA,TRBJ1-2,NA,TRBV6-1,TGTGCCAGCAACTATAACTATGGCTACACCTTC,CASNYNYGYTF
NA,TRBJ2-1,NA,TRBV6-5,TGTGCCAGCAGCAAAACAGGGTACAATGAGCAGTTCTTC,CASSKTGYNEQFF
NA,TRBJ2-3,few,TRBV11-2,TGTGCCAGCAGCCATTCGGAAGGTACGCAGTATTTT,CASSHSEGTQYF
NA,TRBJ1-1,NA,TRBV6-1,TGTGCCAGCAGCGTTCCGAGGGACGGACATGAAGCTTTCTTT,CASSVPRDGHEAFF
NA,TRBJ1-1,once,TRBV6-5,TGTGCCAGCAGGCGAGACATGAACACTGAAGCTTTCTTT,CASRRDMNTEAFF
NA,TRBJ1-2,NA,TRBV12-5,TGTGCTAGTGGTTGGAGTGGGGGGGGCTACTATGGCTACACCTTC,CASGWSGGGYYGYTF
TRBD1,TRBJ2-7,few,TRBV7-6,TGTGCCAGCAGCGAAGCAGGGGGAGAGCAGTACTTC,CASSEAGGEQYF
NA,TRBJ1-1,once,TRBV4-1,TGCGCCAGCAGCCACCAGGTGACCATGAACACTGAAGCTTTCTTT,CASSHQVTMNTEAFF
NA,TRBJ2-3,NA,TRBV4-1,TGCGCCAGCAGCCAAGATGGGGTCCGCACAGATACGCAGTATTTT,CASSQDGVRTDTQYF
TRBD2,TRBJ2-4,NA,TRBV5-4,TGTGCCAGCAGCTGGCGGGGGTTGGGGGTAAACATTCAGTACTTC,CASSWRGLGVNIQYF
TRBD1,TRBJ2-5,NA,TRBV9,TGTGCCAGCAGCGTCTACTACAGGGGAGAGACCCAGTACTTC,CASSVYYRGETQYF
TRBD2,TRBJ2-1,NA,TRBV6-6,TGTGCCAGCAACGGCCCCACTAGCGGGACCTACAATGAGCAGTTCTTC,CASNGPTSGTYNEQFF
NA,TRBJ1-5,NA,TRBV2,TGTGCCAGCAGTGAAGCGCCCGGGAATCAGCCCCAGCATTTT,CASSEAPGNQPQHF